This T cell receptor (beta chain) was sequenced in a study of shared clonotypes between healthy human individuals. Positive CCR7 selection of CD45RO-negative cells yielded the naive CD8 cells, and terminally differentiated effector memory CD45RA+ cells were excluded. Caucasian adults residing in Nashville, Tennessee made up all the donors. Remarks on this clone: The target antigen is unknown.

Findings and caveats of the study: A generally larger estimated richness was seen in naive subsets than in memory subsets. Generation of non-shared clonotypes was less probable than generation of clonotypes shared by all four donors. The study found about 5% of naive CD4 clonotypes shared across several donors.

V lost 1 base to trimming and J lost 6 bases; unmatched junction nucleotides: 2. The germline V gene encodes CDR1 MNHEY and CDR2 SMNVEV (reference sequence). This CDR3 spans 14 amino acids. Measured with immunoSEQ multiplex PCR; TCRdb has only the in-frame clones, and not every one. Of more than 500,000 clones listed, 85% to 95% are singletons. The sequenced sample was naive CD8+ T cells sorted from blood. This sequence joins TRBV27 and TRBJ2-2; 7 nucleotides agree with TRBD1. The TCR was taken from a woman aged 25 to 39 in good health. CDR3 region: CASSLFGTAGELFF. The CDR3 DNA reads TGTGCCAGCAGTTTATTTGGGACAGCCGGGGAGCTGTTTTTT.